This note documents a single TCR beta chain sequence. Clones were read by immunoSEQ multiplex PCR, and TCRdb kept only the in-frame ones, dropping some. This table has about 7,000 clones, about 88% appearing once. These data come from a study of blood T cell repertoires in COVID-19. Study as a whole: Acute and convalescent COVID-19 specimens originated in the United States, Italy and Spain.

The CDR3 has 14 amino acids. Germline lookup yields CDR1 MNHEY and CDR2 SVGAGI. Losses at the gene ends were 8 bases for V and 8 bases for J; bases not matched to a gene: 10. This sequence originates from a man in his 70s with active COVID-19. Source material: peripheral blood. The chain joins TRBV6-5 to TRBJ2-1, with 9 bases lining up with TRBD2. CDR3 nucleotide sequence: TGTGCCAGCGCGGCGGGGGGGCCTGTGTATGAGCAGTTCTTC. Its protein is CASAAGGPVYEQFF.